This T cell receptor (beta chain) was sequenced during a study of blood T cell repertoires in COVID-19. On the study more broadly: Donors in the United States, Italy and Spain gave samples during acute or convalescent COVID-19. In each case, the material was cDNA or gDNA derived from T cells, B-cell-depleted T cells, or PBMCs.

There are 15 residues in the CDR3. Trimming stripped 5 bases from V and 0 bases from J, with 10 bases between. CDR1 is SGHAT and CDR2 is FQNNGV in the germline V gene. Original analysis: Estimation of nucleated cell counts was performed using reference gene primer amplification. Profiling relied on immunoSEQ multiplex PCR, and the TCRdb table lists in-frame clones only, not all of them. From that table come the V and J calls and clone size; the DNA was used to work out D and trimming. The sample includes 200,000 to 250,000 clones, just over 85% of them seen just once. The source of this sequence is a man between 45 and 60 years old with acute or convalescent COVID-19. The sample comprised peripheral blood. This chain joins TRBV11-2 and TRBJ2-2; D perhaps matches TRBD2 (5 bases). CDR3 nucleotides: TGTGCCAGCAGCCGGCGGGCGGCGAACACCGGGGAGCTGTTTTTT. Translated: CASSRRAANTGELFF.